This TCR beta chain was found in a study of T cell repertoires in cytomegalovirus infection. Study-wide results and limits: What dominated the ex vivo response were HLA-C-restricted CMV-specific TCR beta clonotypes.

V lost 6 bases, J lost 2 bases, and 13 bases lay in between. CDR3 length: 14 amino acids. TCRdb re-called the reads through MiXCR, storing one row per CDR3 protein. This sample has approximately 300,000 distinct CDR3 sequences, with 25% to 35% found just once. Points on this clonotype: Its specificity is unknown.

The chain carries TRBV12-3 or TRBV12-4 and TRBJ1-2; D uncertain. The starting material was cultured PBMCs, obtained from culture after CMV antigen stimulation. This clonotype originated in a human donor in good health (CMV status not recorded). Some clones in this sample may be carry-over from other donors' samples. CDR3 region: CASRLSTQNYGYTF. The CDR3 DNA is TGTGCCAGCAGATTATCGACCCAAAACTATGGCTACACCTTC.